This T cell receptor beta chain appears in the sequencing data of a study of cytomegalovirus exposure and HLA in healthy donors. Whole-study findings and limits: An assumption of roughly uniform sequencing depth across donors underlay the presence/absence analyses. Per published accounts, TCR beta sequences correctly predicted the HLA-A and HLA-B alleles of most subjects.

As to this clone: Antigen: not known. The sample has other DNA sequences that encode this CDR3 too.

The PCR employed 60 Vbeta primers together with 13 Jbeta primers. In the study's own analysis: Around 9.9 million shared chains were among the 65 million to 85 million unique TCR beta chains that a later analysis counted. The data were produced by immunoSEQ multiplex PCR, yet TCRdb's version contains in-frame clones alone and is incomplete. V and J calls plus clone size are reproduced from that table; the DNA served to infer D and trimming. The sample lists approximately 150,000 clones, around three quarters occurring once. This sequence was found in a man between 35 and 55 years old in good health and CMV-seronegative. Input material: PBMCs.

The CDR3 DNA sequence: TGCAGTGGGGACAGGAACACTGAAGCTTTCTTT. This translates into CSGDRNTEAFF. The J gene is TRBJ1-1, the V gene TRBV20-1; 7 nucleotides agree with TRBD1. The V and J ends lost 7 bases and 1 base, in that order; junction bases with no gene match: 0. Germline assignment: CDR1 DFQATT and CDR2 SNEGSKA (reference sequence). CDR3 length: 11 residues.